Below are 5 T cell receptor delta chains sequenced from a single sample in a study of γδ T cells in repeated Plasmodium falciparum infection. Vgamma9/Vdelta2+ and Vdelta2-negative gammadelta T cells were flow-sorted from PBMC for bulk sequencing. TCRdb made new clone calls on the multiplex PCR reads using CATT. The table has 90,000 or so delta-chain clones, 0.98% seen once; the top ten hold over 8.5%. Sequenced input: gamma-delta T cells from blood. All receptors come from a pool of human donors (malaria-infected and uninfected, not separated).

This clone was detected ten times or more. This DNA's translation and the protein TCRdb lists, from a much larger clone, do not match at residue 14, likely due to a read error; the protein shown is translated from the DNA. V usage is TRDV1 and J usage is TRDJ1, with D possibly being TRDD3 (5 bases). The ends were cut back, 2 bases at V and 3 bases at J, with 25 bases in the middle. The germline V gene encodes CDR1 TSWWSYY and CDR2 QGS. This CDR3 has 19 residues. CDR3 coding DNA: TGTGCTCTTGGGGAAGGACGACAAGCGACGAAAGGGGAGGCCGATAAACTCATCTTT. It encodes CALGEGRQATKGEADKLIF.

This clone occurred a few times. For this DNA, TCRdb reports the protein of a much larger clone, which diverges at residue 12, most likely from a read error; the protein presented here is translated directly from the DNA. The chain employs TRDV2 and TRDJ1, with D possibly called TRDD2 or TRDD3 (5 bases each). This CDR3 is built from 16 residues. CDR1 and CDR2 (germline): GEAIGNYY, EKD. Deletions cut 3 bases from V and 6 bases from J, with 22 bases between. CDR3 in amino acids: CACDQLGSSGTNKLIF. CDR3 sequence (DNA): TGTGCCTGTGACCAGCTGGGTTCCTCGGGGACCAATAAACTCATCTTT.

With respect to this clone: TCRdb records a much larger clone's protein for this DNA, with a difference at residue 3 that likely arises from a read error; the protein given is the translation of the DNA. This chain links TRDV2 with TRDJ1, with 8 bases aligning to TRDD3. This CDR3 is built from 16 residues. The germline V gene has CDR1 GEAIGNYY and CDR2 EKD. Trimming at V came to 8 bases and at J to 0 bases, leaving 13 bases not matched to a gene. The CDR3 sequence: CAYETGGRNYTDKLIF. The DNA for the CDR3 is TGTGCCTATGAAACTGGGGGCCGCAATTACACCGATAAACTCATCTTT.

The table lists this clone with a few counts. TCRdb's protein, taken from a much larger clone, differs from this DNA's translation at residue 3, likely owing to a read error; the protein displayed comes from the DNA. The rearrangement links TRDV1 to TRDJ1, with 9 bases that match TRDD2. TCRdb is silent on the J gene; assignment here came from matching the DNA to germline. This CDR3 is 19 amino acids long. The germline V gene has CDR1 TSWWSYY and CDR2 QGS. CDR3 in amino acids: CAPGDAGLPTSPRVGKLIF. The CDR3 DNA is TGTGCTCCTGGGGACGCAGGCCTTCCTACGTCTCCCCGAGTGGGTAAACTCATCTTT.

The sample holds a few counts of this clone. TCRdb has a much larger clone's protein, which differs at residue 11 from the translation of this DNA, likely because of a read error; what is shown is the protein translated from the DNA. The chain uses TRDV2 and TRDJ1, with 9 bases aligning to TRDD3. TCRdb lists no J gene, so it was determined here by aligning the DNA to germline. The junction had 10 bases not matched to a gene; V was cut back by 3 bases and J by 3 bases. The CDR3 contains 16 residues. CDR1 GEAIGNYY and CDR2 EKD come from the germline V gene. The CDR3: CACDAMGDSSADKLIF. The CDR3 region has the DNA TGTGCCTGTGACGCGATGGGGGATAGCTCCGCCGATAAACTCATCTTT.